This T cell receptor beta chain was obtained from a study of OX40 agonist ivuxolimab in advanced cancers. The repertoire was sequenced with immunoSEQ multiplex PCR; TCRdb's copy has only in-frame clones and lacks some. Among over 85,000 clones listed, 90% were seen once. Turning to this clone: Its specificity is not known.

Findings and limits, study-wide: On average, a greater number of expanded clones characterised CD8+ T cells relative to CD4+.

Trimming left V 2 bases short and J 1 base short, with 15 bases between. This CDR3 has 17 amino acids. CDR1 KGHSH and CDR2 LQKENI come from the germline V gene. The V and J genes are TRBV18 and TRBJ1-5; a possible D gene is TRBD1 (5 bases). Material: CD4+ or CD8+ T cells sorted from blood, obtained in a trial of the OX40 agonist ivuxolimab. The sequence was obtained from an adult with an advanced solid tumor such as melanoma, head and neck, liver or kidney cancer. The CDR3 DNA is TGTGCCAGCTCACCAGTAGGGGCAGGGAACAGCAATCAGCCCCAGCATTTT. Encoded protein: CASSPVGAGNSNQPQHF. Supplemented by reference TRBV18 and TRBJ1-5, the full variable domain reads NAGVMQNPRHLVRRRGQEARLRCSPMKGHSHVYWYRQLPEEGLKFMVYLQKENIIDESGMPKERFSAEFPKEGPSILRIQQVVRGDSAAYFCASSPVGAGNSNQPQHFGDGTRLSIL.